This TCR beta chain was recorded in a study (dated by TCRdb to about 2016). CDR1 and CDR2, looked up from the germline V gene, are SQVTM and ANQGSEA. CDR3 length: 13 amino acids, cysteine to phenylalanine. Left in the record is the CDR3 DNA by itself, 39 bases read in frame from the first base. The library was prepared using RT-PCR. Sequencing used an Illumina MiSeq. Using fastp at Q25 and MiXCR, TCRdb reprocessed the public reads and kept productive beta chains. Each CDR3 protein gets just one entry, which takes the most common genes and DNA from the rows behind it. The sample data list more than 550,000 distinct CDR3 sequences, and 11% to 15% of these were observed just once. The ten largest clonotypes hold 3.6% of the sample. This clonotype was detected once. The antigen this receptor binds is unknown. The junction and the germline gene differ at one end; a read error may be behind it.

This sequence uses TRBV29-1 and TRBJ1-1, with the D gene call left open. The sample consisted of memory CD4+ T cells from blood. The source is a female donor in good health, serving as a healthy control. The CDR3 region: CSVEAGRSTEDFF. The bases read TGCAGCGTTGAAGCGGGGAGGTCAACTGAAGATTTCTTT.